The 2 T cell receptor beta chains listed next were all sequenced from one sample in a study of blood T cell repertoires in COVID-19. Measured with immunoSEQ multiplex PCR; TCRdb has only the in-frame clones, and not every one. The sample holds a few hundred thousand clones, approximately 83% seen once. Sample: peripheral blood. The receptors shown here come from a person aged 65 to 85 with COVID-19, enrolled during active disease.

The rearrangement joins TRBV7-9 to TRBJ2-2, with a tentative D call TRBD2 (6 bases). Germline V gives CDR1 SEHNR, CDR2 FQNEAQ (reference sequence). CDR3 length: 16 amino acids. Deletions cut 7 bases from V and 0 bases from J, with 15 bases between. The CDR3 loop reads CASNVGLASNTGELFF. The CDR3, as DNA: TGTGCCAGCAACGTTGGCCTAGCGTCGAACACCGGGGAGCTGTTTTTT. Combining the CDR3 with reference TRBV7-9 and TRBJ2-2 gives the whole variable domain DTGVSQNPRHKITKRGQNVTFRCDPISEHNRLYWYRQTLGQGPEFLTYFQNEAQLEKSRLLSDRFSAERPKGSFSTLEIQRTEQGDSAMYLCASNVGLASNTGELFFGEGSRLTVL.

The chain links TRBV19 to TRBJ1-1; D unresolved. The V gene lost 0 bases and the J gene lost 4 bases, with 12 bases spanning the gap. Germline V gives CDR1 LNHDA, CDR2 SQIVND (reference sequence). This CDR3 has 15 amino acids. CDR3 nucleotides: TGTGCCAGTAGTATAGATTGGTCTGGAGTCACTGAAGCTTTCTTT. It yields the protein CASSIDWSGVTEAFF.